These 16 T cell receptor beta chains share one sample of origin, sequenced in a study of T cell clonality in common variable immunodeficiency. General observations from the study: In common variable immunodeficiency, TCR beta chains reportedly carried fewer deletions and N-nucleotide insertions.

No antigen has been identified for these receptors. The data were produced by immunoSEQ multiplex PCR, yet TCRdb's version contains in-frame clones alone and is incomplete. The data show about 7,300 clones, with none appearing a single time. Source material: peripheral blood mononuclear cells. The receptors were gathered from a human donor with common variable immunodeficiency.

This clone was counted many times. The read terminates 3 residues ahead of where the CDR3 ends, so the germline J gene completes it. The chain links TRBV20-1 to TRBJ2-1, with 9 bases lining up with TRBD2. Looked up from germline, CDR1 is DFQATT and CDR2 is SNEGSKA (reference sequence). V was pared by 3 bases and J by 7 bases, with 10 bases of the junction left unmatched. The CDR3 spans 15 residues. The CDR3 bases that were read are TGCAGTGCTAGGGGGTGGTCTAGCGGGAATAATGAG. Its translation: CSARGWSSGNNE. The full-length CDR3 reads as CSARGWSSGNNEQFF.

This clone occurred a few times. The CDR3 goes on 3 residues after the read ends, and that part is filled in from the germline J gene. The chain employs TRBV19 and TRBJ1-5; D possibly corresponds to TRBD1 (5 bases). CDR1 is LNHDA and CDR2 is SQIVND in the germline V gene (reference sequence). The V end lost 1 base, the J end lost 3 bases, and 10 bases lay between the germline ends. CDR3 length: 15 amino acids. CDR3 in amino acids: CASSIAPRDNQPQHF. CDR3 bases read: TGTGCCAGTAGTATAGCCCCCAGGGACAATCAGCCC. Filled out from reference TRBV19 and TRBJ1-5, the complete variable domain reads DGGITQSPKYLFRKEGQNVTLSCEQNLNHDAMYWYRQDPGQGLRLIYYSQIVNDFQKGDIAEGYSVSREKKESFPLTVTSAQKNPTAFYLCASSIAPRDNQPQHFGDGTRLSIL.

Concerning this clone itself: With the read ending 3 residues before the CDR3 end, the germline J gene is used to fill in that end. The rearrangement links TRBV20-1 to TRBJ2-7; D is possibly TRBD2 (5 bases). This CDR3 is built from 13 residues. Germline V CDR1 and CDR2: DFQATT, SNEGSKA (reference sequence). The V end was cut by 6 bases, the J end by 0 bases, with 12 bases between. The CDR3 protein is CSAEETNSYEQYF. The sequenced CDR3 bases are TGCAGTGCGGAGGAGACTAACTCCTACGAG.

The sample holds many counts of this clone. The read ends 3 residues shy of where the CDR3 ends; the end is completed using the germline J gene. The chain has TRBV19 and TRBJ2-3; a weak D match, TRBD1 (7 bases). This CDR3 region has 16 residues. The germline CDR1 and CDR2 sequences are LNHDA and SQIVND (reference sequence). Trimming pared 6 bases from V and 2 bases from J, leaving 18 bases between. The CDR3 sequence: CASSPNQGGHTDTQYF. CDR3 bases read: TGTGCCAGTAGCCCTAATCAGGGGGGTCACACAGATACG.

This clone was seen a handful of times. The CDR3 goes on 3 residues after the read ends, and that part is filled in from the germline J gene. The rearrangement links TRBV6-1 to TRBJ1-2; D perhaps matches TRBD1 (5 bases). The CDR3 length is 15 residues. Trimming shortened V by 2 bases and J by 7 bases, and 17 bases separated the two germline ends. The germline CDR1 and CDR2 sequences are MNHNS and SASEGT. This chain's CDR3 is CASSEPAAPGGGYTF. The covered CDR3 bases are TGTGCCAGCAGTGAACCAGCCGCTCCCGGGGGTGGC.

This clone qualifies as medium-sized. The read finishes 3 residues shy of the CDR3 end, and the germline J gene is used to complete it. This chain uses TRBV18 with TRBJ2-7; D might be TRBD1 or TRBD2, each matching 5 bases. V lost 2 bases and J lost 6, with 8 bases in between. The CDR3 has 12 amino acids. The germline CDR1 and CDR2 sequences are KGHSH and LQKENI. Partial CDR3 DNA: TGTGCCAGCTCACCAGAGGGGTTCGAG. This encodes CASSPEGFE. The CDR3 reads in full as CASSPEGFEQYF.

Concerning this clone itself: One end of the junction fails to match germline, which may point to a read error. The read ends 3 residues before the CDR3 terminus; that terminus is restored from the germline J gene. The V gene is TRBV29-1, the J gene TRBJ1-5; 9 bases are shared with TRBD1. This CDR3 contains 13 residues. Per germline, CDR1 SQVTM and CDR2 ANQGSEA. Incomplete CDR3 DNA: TGCGGCGTTCGAACAGGGGGCGAGCAGCCC. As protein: CGVRTGGEQP. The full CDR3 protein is CGVRTGGEQPQHF.

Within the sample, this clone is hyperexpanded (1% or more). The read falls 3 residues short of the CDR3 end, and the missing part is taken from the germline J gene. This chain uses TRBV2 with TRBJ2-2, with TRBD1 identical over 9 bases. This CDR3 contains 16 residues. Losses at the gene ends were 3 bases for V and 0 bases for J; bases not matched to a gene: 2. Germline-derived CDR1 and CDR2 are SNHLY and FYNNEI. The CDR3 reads CASSDGDRANTGELFF. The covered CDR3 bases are TGTGCCAGCAGTGATGGGGACAGGGCGAACACCGGGGAG.

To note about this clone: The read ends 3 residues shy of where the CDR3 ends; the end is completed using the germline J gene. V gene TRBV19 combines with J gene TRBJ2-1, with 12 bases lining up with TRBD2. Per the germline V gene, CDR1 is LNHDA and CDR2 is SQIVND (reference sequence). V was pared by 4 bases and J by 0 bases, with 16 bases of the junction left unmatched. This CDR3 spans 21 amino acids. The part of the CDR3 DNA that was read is TGTGCCAGTAGTACAACCTTAGCGACTAGCGGGAGCGGGACCTCCTACAATGAG. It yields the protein CASSTTLATSGSGTSYNE. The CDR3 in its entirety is CASSTTLATSGSGTSYNEQFF.

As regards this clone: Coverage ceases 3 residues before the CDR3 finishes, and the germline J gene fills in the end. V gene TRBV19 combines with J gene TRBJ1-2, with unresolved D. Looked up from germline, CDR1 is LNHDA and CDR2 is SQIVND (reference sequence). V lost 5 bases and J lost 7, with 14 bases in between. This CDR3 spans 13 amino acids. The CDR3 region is CASSVLHRVGYTF. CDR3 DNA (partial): TGTGCCAGTAGTGTCCTCCACCGGGTTGGC.

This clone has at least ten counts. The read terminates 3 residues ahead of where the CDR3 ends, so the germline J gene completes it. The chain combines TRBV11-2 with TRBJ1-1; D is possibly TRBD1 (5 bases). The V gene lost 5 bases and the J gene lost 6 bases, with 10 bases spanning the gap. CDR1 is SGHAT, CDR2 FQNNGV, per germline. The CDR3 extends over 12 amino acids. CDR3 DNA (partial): TGTGCCAGCAGCCCGAAACAGGCTGAA. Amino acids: CASSPKQAE. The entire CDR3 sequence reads CASSPKQAEAFF.

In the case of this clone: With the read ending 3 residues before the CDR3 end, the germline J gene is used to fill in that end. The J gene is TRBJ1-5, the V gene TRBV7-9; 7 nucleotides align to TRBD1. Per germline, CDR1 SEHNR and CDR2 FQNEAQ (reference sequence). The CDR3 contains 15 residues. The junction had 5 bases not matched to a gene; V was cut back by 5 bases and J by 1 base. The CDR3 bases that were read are TGTGCCAGCAGCAAGACAGGGTTCAGCAATCAGCCC. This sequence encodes CASSKTGFSNQP. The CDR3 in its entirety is CASSKTGFSNQPQHF. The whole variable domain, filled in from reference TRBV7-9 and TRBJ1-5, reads DTGVSQNPRHKITKRGQNVTFRCDPISEHNRLYWYRQTLGQGPEFLTYFQNEAQLEKSRLLSDRFSAERPKGSFSTLEIQRTEQGDSAMYLCASSKTGFSNQPQHFGDGTRLSIL.

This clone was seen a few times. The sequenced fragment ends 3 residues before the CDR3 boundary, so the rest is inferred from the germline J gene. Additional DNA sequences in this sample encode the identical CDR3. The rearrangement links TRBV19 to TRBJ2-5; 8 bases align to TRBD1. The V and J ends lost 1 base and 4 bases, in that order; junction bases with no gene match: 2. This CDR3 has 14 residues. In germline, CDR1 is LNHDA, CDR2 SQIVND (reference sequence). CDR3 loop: CASSIGTGLETQYF. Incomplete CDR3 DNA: TGTGCCAGTAGTATAGGGACAGGGTTAGAGACC.

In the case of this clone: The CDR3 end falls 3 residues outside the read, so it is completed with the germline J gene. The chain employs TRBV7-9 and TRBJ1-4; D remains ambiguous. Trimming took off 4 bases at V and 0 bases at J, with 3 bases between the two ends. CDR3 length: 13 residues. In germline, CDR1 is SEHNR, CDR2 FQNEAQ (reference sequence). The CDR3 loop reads CASSSATNEKLFF. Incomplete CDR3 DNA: TGTGCCAGCAGCTCTGCAACTAATGAAAAA.

CDR3 DNA, as far as it was read: TGTGCCAGCAGCTTAGAGGGGGACGAG. This translates into CASSLEGDE. The CDR3 as a whole reads CASSLEGDEQYF. The chain carries TRBV7-9 and TRBJ2-7; D may be TRBD1 (6 bases). The read gets to within 3 residues of the CDR3 end, and the germline J gene fills in the rest. This CDR3 contains 12 residues. Trimming removed 1 base at V and 5 bases at J, with 6 bases between. Germline assignment: CDR1 SEHNR and CDR2 FQNEAQ (reference sequence).

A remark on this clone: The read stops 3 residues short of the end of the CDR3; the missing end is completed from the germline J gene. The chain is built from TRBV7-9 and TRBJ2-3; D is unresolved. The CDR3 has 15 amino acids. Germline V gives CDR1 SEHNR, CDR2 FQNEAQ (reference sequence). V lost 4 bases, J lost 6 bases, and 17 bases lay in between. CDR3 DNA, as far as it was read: TGTGCCAGCAGCTCAAACACGTCGCCGTGGGATACG. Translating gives CASSSNTSPWDT. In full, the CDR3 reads CASSSNTSPWDTQYF.